A single TCR beta chain is shown here with its context. Germline CDR1 is MDHEN and CDR2 is SYDVKM. V gave up 8 bases and J gave up 3 bases; unmatched junction bases: 6. The CDR3 length is 14 residues. TCRdb passed the 5' RACE reads through MiXCR, listing each CDR3 protein once. Of some 110,000 distinct CDR3 sequences in the sample, more than 9% are singletons; the top ten hold 15% to 20%. Sample time point: blood at routine non-recurrence follow-up after resection. Unsorted samples of tumor, nontumor lung or frozen PBMC had their whole RNA sequenced. The data originate from a study of spatial heterogeneity in lung cancer. Across the study: Follow-up PBMC samples were sequenced when available, at a median of approximately 23 months after resection.

Sample: PBMCs, taken at follow-up. V usage is TRBV28 and J usage is TRBJ2-1; 8 bases match TRBD2. This TCR derives from a male donor with early-stage non-small cell lung cancer. CDR3: CASLEGTSYNEQFF. CDR3 bases: TGTGCCAGCCTGGAGGGGACTAGCTACAATGAGCAGTTCTTC.